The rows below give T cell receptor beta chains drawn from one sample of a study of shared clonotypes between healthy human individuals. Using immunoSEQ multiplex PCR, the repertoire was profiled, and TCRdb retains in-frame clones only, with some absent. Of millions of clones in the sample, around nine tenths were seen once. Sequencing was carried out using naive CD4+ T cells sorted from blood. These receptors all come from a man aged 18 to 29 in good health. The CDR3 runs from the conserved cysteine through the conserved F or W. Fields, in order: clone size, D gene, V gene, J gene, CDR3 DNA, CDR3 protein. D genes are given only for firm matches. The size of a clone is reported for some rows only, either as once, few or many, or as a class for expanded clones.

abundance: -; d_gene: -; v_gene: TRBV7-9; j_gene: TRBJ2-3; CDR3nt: TGTGCCAGCAGCTTAAGGGGGAGCACAGATACGCAGTATTTT; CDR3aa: CASSLRGSTDTQYF
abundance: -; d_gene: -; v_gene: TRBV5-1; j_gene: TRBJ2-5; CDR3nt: TGCGCCAGCAGCTTGGAACTGAATAGCGGTTCAGAGACCCAGTACTTC; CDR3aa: CASSLELNSGSETQYF
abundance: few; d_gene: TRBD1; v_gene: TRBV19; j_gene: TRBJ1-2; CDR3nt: TGTGCCAGTAGTCCCGGACAGGGGAACTATGGCTACACCTTC; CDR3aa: CASSPGQGNYGYTF
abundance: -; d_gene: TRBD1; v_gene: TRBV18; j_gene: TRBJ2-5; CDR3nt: TGTGCCAGCTCACCATCGACAGGGGTGGAGACCCAGTACTTC; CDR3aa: CASSPSTGVETQYF
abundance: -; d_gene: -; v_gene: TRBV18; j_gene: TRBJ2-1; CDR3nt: TGTGCCAGCTCACCAGGCGGCGGGGTCTACAATGAGCAGTTCTTC; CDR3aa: CASSPGGGVYNEQFF
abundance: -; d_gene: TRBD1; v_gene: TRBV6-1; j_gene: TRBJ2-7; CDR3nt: TGTGCCACCCAGACAGGGAGCTCCTACGAGCAGTACTTC; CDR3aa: CATQTGSSYEQYF
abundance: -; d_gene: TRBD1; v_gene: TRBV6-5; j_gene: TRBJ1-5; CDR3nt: TGTGCCAGCAGACAAACAGGGGTCAGCAATCAGCCCCAGCATTTT; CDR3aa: CASRQTGVSNQPQHF
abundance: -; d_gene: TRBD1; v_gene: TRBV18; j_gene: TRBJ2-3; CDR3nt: TGTGCCAGCTCACCACCCAACCCGGGACAGGGTACAGATACGCAGTATTTT; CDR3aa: CASSPPNPGQGTDTQYF
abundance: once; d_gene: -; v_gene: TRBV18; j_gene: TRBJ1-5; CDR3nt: TGTGCCAGCTCACGCGAAAATCAGCCCCAGCATTTT; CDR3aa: CASSRENQPQHF
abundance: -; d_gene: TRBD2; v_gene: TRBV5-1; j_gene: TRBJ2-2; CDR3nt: TGCGCCAGCAGCTTGGGAGCGGGAGGCACCGGGGAGCTGTTTTTT; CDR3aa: CASSLGAGGTGELFF
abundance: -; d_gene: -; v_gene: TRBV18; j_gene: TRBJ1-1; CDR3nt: TGTGCCAGCTCACCTCGTTCGGAGGCGGGCACTGAAGCTTTCTTT; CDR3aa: CASSPRSEAGTEAFF
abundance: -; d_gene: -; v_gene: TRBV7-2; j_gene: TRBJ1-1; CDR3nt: TGTGCCAGCAGCCCAGCCCCAGGGGCCGGGAACACTGAAGCTTTCTTT; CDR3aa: CASSPAPGAGNTEAFF
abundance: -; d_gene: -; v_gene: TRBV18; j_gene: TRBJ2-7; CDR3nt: TGTGCCAGCTCACCACGCAGTAGCTCCTACGAGCAGTACTTC; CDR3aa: CASSPRSSSYEQYF
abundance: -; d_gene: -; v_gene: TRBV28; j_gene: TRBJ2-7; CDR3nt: TGTGCCAGCTACCCCGGACAAATTCCCTACGAGCAGTACTTC; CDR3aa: CASYPGQIPYEQYF
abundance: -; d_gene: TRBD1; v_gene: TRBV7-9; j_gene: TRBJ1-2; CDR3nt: TGTGCCAGCAGCCCAACAGGGGAGCGATATGGCTACACCTTC; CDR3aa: CASSPTGERYGYTF
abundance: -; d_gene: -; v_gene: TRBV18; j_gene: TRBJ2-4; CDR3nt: TGTGCCAGCTCACCCGAAGCGTACGTAGCCAAAAACATTCAGTACTTC; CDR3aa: CASSPEAYVAKNIQYF
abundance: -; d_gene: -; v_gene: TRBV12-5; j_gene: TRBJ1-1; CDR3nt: TGTGCTAGTGGTTTGGAAATGAACACTGAAGCTTTCTTT; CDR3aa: CASGLEMNTEAFF
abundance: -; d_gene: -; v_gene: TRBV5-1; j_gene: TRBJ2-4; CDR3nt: TGCGCCAGCAGCTGGGGGGACGGCATAGCCAAAAACATTCAGTACTTC; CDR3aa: CASSWGDGIAKNIQYF
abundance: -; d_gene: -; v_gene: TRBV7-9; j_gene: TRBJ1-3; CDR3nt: TGTGCCAGCAGCTTACCTCAGAACTCTGGAAACACCATATATTTT; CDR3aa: CASSLPQNSGNTIYF
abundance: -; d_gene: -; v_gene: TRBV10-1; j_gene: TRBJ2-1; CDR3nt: TGCGCCAGCAGCGGGGCTGGGGATGAGCAGTTCTTC; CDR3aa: CASSGAGDEQFF
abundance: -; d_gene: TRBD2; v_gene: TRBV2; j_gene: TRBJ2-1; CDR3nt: TGTGCCAGCATCGGGGGGGCCTCCTACAATGAGCAGTTCTTC; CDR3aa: CASIGGASYNEQFF
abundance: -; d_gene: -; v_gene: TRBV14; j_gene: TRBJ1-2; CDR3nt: TGTGCCAGCAGCCAAGGGCCGGGGGTATATGGCTACACCTTC; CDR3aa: CASSQGPGVYGYTF
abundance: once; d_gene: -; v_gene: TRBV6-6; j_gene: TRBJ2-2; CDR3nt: TGTGCCAGCAGCCGCGACGGGAACGCGAACACCGGGGAGCTGTTTTTT; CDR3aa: CASSRDGNANTGELFF
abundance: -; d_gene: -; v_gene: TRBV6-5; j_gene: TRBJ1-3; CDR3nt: TGTGCCAGCAGTCTTGGAAACACCATATATTTT; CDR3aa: CASSLGNTIYF
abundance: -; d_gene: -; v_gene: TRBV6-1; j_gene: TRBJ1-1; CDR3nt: TGTGCCAGCAGTGGTCTCAGGCCTACCACCACTGAAGCTTTCTTT; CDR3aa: CASSGLRPTTTEAFF
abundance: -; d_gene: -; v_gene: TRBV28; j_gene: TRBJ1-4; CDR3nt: TGTGCCAGCAGTACCCGGGAAAAACTGTTTTTT; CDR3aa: CASSTREKLFF
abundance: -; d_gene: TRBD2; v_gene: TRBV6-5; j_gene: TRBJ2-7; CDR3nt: TGTGCCAGCAGTTACCAATCAGCGGGAGGGACCTACGAGCAGTACTTC; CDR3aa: CASSYQSAGGTYEQYF
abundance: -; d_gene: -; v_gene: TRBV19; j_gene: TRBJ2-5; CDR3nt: TGTGCCAGTAGTATCCCAGGAGGGCAAGAGACCCAGTACTTC; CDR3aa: CASSIPGGQETQYF
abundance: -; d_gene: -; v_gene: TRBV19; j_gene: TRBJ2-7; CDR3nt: TGTGCCAGTAGTATCGCCGGGGCTGGCGAGCAGTACTTC; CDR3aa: CASSIAGAGEQYF
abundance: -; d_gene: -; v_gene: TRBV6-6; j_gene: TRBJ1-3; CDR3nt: TGTGCCAGCAGTGGTGTATGGTCTGGAAACACCATATATTTT; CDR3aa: CASSGVWSGNTIYF
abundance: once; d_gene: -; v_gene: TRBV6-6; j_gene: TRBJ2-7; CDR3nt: TGTGCCAGCAGTTCCCGCAAAGGATACGAGCAGTACTTC; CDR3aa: CASSSRKGYEQYF
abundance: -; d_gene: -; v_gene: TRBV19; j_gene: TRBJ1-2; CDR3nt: TGTGCCAGTAGTATTGATAGGATCTATGGCTACACCTTC; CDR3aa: CASSIDRIYGYTF
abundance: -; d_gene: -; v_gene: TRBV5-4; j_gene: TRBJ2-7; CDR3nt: TGTGCCACCGGTGCTGATTCCTACGAGCAGTACTTC; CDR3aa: CATGADSYEQYF
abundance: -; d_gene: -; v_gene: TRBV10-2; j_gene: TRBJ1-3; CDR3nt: TGCGCCAGCAGCCGGACCGCCTCGGGAGGAAACACCATATATTTT; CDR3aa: CASSRTASGGNTIYF
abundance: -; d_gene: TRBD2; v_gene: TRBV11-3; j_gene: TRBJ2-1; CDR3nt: TGTGCCAGCAGCCCCAGGTGGAGCGGGAGCGACAATGAGCAGTTCTTC; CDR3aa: CASSPRWSGSDNEQFF
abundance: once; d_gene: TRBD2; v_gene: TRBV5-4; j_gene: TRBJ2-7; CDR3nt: TGTGCCAGCAGCTTGGCCCTAGCGGGGGGCATCTCCTACGAGCAGTACTTC; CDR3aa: CASSLALAGGISYEQYF
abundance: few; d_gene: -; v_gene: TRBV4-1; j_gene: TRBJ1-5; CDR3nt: TGCGCCAGCAGCCAGGGCCATAGCAATCAGCCCCAGCATTTT; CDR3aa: CASSQGHSNQPQHF
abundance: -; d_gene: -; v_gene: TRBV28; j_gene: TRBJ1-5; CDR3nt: TGTGCCAGCAAATTAGGGGACTCGATTAGCAATCAGCCCCAGCATTTT; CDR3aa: CASKLGDSISNQPQHF
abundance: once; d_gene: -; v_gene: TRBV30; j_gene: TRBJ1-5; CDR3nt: TGTGCCTGGAACAGGGATAGCAATCAGCCCCAGCATTTT; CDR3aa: CAWNRDSNQPQHF
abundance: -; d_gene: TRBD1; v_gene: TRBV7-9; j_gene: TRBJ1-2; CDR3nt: TGTGCCAGCAGCCACGACAGGGGGAGCGGCTACACCTTC; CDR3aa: CASSHDRGSGYTF
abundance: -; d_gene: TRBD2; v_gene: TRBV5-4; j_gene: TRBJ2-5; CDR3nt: TGTGCCAGCAGCTTGGATAACGGGAGGGGCGCGGGAGAGACCCAGTACTTC; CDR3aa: CASSLDNGRGAGETQYF
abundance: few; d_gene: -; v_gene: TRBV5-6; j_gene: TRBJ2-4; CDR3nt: TGTGCCAGCAGCTTTGGACCTCAGAACATTCAGTACTTC; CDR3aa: CASSFGPQNIQYF
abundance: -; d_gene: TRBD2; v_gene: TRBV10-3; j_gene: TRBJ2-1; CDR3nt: TGTGCCATCAGCGCCGGGACTAGCGGGGTTAATGAGCAGTTCTTC; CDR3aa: CAISAGTSGVNEQFF
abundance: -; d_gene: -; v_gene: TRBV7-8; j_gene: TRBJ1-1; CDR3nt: TGTGCCAGCAGCTTAGGAATAAAGGCGAACACTGAAGCTTTCTTT; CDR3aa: CASSLGIKANTEAFF